This T cell receptor (beta chain) was sequenced during a study of T cell responses to AZD1222 COVID-19 vaccine. The V gene's germline CDR1 is LNHDA and CDR2 SQIVND (reference sequence). The V gene lost 7 bases and the J gene lost 3 bases, with 9 bases spanning the gap. The CDR3 spans 12 residues. Here immunoSEQ multiplex PCR was the method, and the copy in TCRdb shows in-frame clones only, minus some. Found here are about 170,000 clones, roughly nine tenths of them singletons; the top ten hold about 6.9%. This clonotype originated in an adult in good health. The input for sequencing was peripheral blood, taken on day 0 of AZD1222 vaccination. This sequence joins TRBV19 and TRBJ1-2, with a weak D call TRBD1 (5 bases). CDR3 loop: CASTGTDYGYTF. The DNA for the CDR3 is TGTGCCAGTACCGGGACGGACTATGGCTACACCTTC.